The 22 T cell receptor beta chains below were found in one sample sequenced in a study of breast tumors, draining lymph nodes, adjacent tissues. TCRdb passed the multiplex PCR reads through MiXCR, listing each CDR3 protein once. Of roughly 70,000 distinct CDR3 sequences listed, roughly 40% are singletons. The sequenced sample was breast tumor tissue. The receptors were gathered from a female donor with breast cancer. Some clones in this sample may be carry-over from other donors' samples.

Remarks on this clonotype: A much larger clonotype is one base distant, so this may be a read error. V usage is TRBV6-6 and J usage is TRBJ2-1; D possibly corresponds to TRBD1 (5 bases). The CDR3 spans 13 residues. Germline V gene sequence: CDR1 MNHNY, CDR2 SVGAGI (reference sequence). Between the trimmed V and J ends, which lost 5 bases and 1 base, there was a span of 6 bases. CDR3 in DNA: TGTGCCAGCAGTCGACAGTCCTACAATGAGCAGTTCTTC. It specifies CASSRQSYNEQFF.

Only a few counts were recorded for this clonotype. CDR3 nucleotide sequence: TGCAGCGTAGGGACGGGAGGTGAAAAACTGTTTTTT. This codes for CSVGTGGEKLFF. The chain links TRBV29-1 to TRBJ1-4; perhaps TRBD1 as D (5 bases). V lost 6 bases and J lost 7, with 12 bases in between. The germline gives CDR1 SQVTM, CDR2 ANQGSEA. This CDR3 region has 12 residues.

This rearrangement joins TRBV7-2 to TRBJ2-1, with D perhaps matching TRBD2 (6 bases). The CDR3 totals 17 residues. V was trimmed by 9 bases and J by 0 bases, leaving 21 bases between them. CDR1 and CDR2 from the germline V gene are SGHTA and FQGNSA. The CDR3 reads CASSPSGDLGSYNEQFF. The DNA of the CDR3 is TGTGCCAGTAGCCCCTCCGGGGACTTGGGCTCCTACAATGAGCAGTTCTTC.

This clonotype has at least ten counts. The chain couples TRBV2 to TRBJ2-2; tentative D call: TRBD1 (6 bases). The V end was cut by 4 bases, the J end by 6 bases, with 15 bases between. The CDR3 extends over 15 amino acids. Germline values: CDR1 SNHLY, CDR2 FYNNEI. The CDR3 sequence is CASSAGDVAPGELFF. CDR3 DNA sequence: TGTGCCAGCAGTGCAGGGGACGTTGCACCCGGGGAGCTGTTTTTT.

In this sample, this clonotype turned up many times. This chain joins TRBV7-9 and TRBJ2-3; D may match TRBD1 or TRBD2 (5 bases each). The germline CDR1 and CDR2 sequences are SEHNR and FQNEAQ (reference sequence). With 7 bases removed from V and 6 bases from J, the gap between germline ends came to 23 bases. This CDR3 is 16 amino acids long. The CDR3 DNA reads TGTGCCAGCATAAAAACCAGGGTTGGGGGTCCGGATACGCAGTATTTT. It codes for CASIKTRVGGPDTQYF.

The V and J genes are TRBV6-6 and TRBJ2-5; D tentatively reads TRBD1 or TRBD2 (5 bases each). Trimming stripped 5 bases from V and 5 bases from J, with 15 bases between. The CDR3 extends over 14 amino acids. Germline CDR1 and CDR2: MNHNY and SVGAGI (reference sequence). CDR3 coding DNA: TGTGCCAGCAGTCACCGGGACCCCTTGGAGACCCAGTACTTC. Translation gives CASSHRDPLETQYF.

In regard to this clonotype: Since no conserved phenylalanine or tryptophan closes the CDR3, a read error is the likely cause. It is unclear where the CDR3 begins or ends on the DNA, so no DNA is shown, and the CDR3 is as TCRdb lists it. The genes are TRBV7-8 and TRBJ1-2; no DNA check was done on the table's D call, TRBD1. The CDR3 adds up to 15 amino acids, both ends counted. In germline, CDR1 is SGHVS, CDR2 FQNEAQ. The CDR3 protein is CASSPGGDAAMATPS.

The V and J genes are TRBV7-3 and TRBJ1-3, with D unclear. This CDR3 is built from 15 residues. Germline CDR1 is SGHTA and CDR2 is FQGTGA. The V end lost 1 base, the J end lost 0 bases, and 7 bases lay between the germline ends. CDR3 sequence (DNA): TGTGCCAGCAGCTTAAGTGGGAACTCTGGAAACACCATATATTTT. Amino acids: CASSLSGNSGNTIYF.

This clonotype was detected only a few times. This may arise from a read error, as a much more abundant clone is one base away. The V call is TRBV20-1, the J call TRBJ1-2; possibly TRBD1 for D (6 bases). The CDR3 is 12 amino acids. Germline CDR1 is DFQATT and CDR2 is SNEGSKA (reference sequence). The CDR3 spells CSASGGLGGSTF. The CDR3 DNA reads as TGCAGTGCCAGCGGGGGGCTTGGGGGCTCCACCTTC.

Comments on this clonotype: This sequence may be a read error, since a much larger clone differs from it by one base. The rearrangement joins TRBV3-1 to TRBJ2-7; perhaps D is TRBD1 or TRBD2 (5 bases each). There are 12 residues in the CDR3. Germline values: CDR1 LGHDT, CDR2 YNNKEL (reference sequence). CDR3 nucleotide sequence: TGTGCCAGCGGCCAAGTGAGGGGCGAGCAGTACTTC. Translation gives CASGQVRGEQYF.

The chain joins TRBV5-4 to TRBJ1-4, with D perhaps TRBD1 (6 bases). This CDR3 spans 13 amino acids. The germline CDR1 and CDR2 sequences are SGHNT and YYREEE (reference sequence). The V end lost 5 bases, the J end lost 10 bases, and 15 bases lay between the germline ends. The CDR3 loop reads CASRGGTSGKLFF. CDR3 nucleotides: TGTGCCAGCAGAGGGGGGACTAGCGGAAAACTGTTTTTT.

This chain uses TRBV6-1 with TRBJ2-1; a weak D match, TRBD1 (6 bases). The CDR3 runs to 15 residues. With 5 bases removed from V and 7 bases from J, the gap between germline ends came to 18 bases. Germline CDR1 reads MNHNS; CDR2 reads SASEGT. Written as DNA, the CDR3 is TGTGCCAGCAGTCCCCGGACAGCCGAAGGGAATGAGCAGTTCTTC. This codes for CASSPRTAEGNEQFF.

The rearrangement joins TRBV28 to TRBJ1-4; 11 positions agree with TRBD1. V lost 6 bases and J lost 8; bases outside the gene matches: 2. The CDR3 covers 13 residues. CDR1 and CDR2 from the germline V gene are MDHEN and SYDVKM. CDR3 DNA sequence: TGTGCCAGCAGGGACAGGGGGCGCGAAAAACTGTTTTTT. It translates to CASRDRGREKLFF. Complete variable domain (other parts from reference TRBV28 and TRBJ1-4): DVKVTQSSRYLVKRTGEKVFLECVQDMDHENMFWYRQDPGLGLRLIYFSYDVKMKEKGDIPEGYSVSREKKERFSLILESASTNQTSMYLCASRDRGREKLFFGSGTQLSVL.

This clonotype has just a few counts. This may be a read error, as it is one base from a much larger clone. The chain is built from TRBV12-3 or TRBV12-4 and TRBJ2-7; TRBD2 matches at 13 bases. V was pared by 7 bases and J by 2 bases, with 8 bases of the junction left unmatched. This CDR3 comprises 16 residues. CDR3 residues: CASNHMGLAGTYEQYF. CDR3 coding DNA: TGTGCCAGCAACCACATGGGACTAGCGGGAACCTACGAGCAGTACTTC.

With respect to this clonotype: The CDR3 ends on some other residue instead of the conserved phenylalanine or tryptophan, so this is likely a read error. J is TRBJ1-6 and V is TRBV30, with D unclear. Trimming cost V 0 bases and J 9 bases, with 36 bases left between them. CDR3 size: 22 residues. In germline, CDR1 is GTSNPN, CDR2 SVGIG (reference sequence). DNA of the CDR3: TGTGCCTGGAGTGTACGTCCCCATTTGGGGTTCGTAACATTGTGGGGTATTTCACCCCTCCACTCT. Protein product: CAWSVRPHLGFVTLWGISPLHS.

This clonotype was recorded many times. V usage is TRBV7-2 and J usage is TRBJ2-5, with 11 bases matching TRBD1. The trim removed 6 bases at V and 5 bases at J, leaving 2 bases unmatched. The CDR3 covers 13 residues. Looked up from germline, CDR1 is SGHTA and CDR2 is FQGNSA. CDR3 coding DNA: TGTGCCAGCAGTTGGGACAGGGGGGAGACCCAGTACTTC. This codes for CASSWDRGETQYF. The variable domain in full, with the rest retrieved from reference TRBV7-2 and TRBJ2-5, is GAGVSQSPSNKVTEKGKDVELRCDPISGHTALYWYRQSLGQGLEFLIYFQGNSAPDKSGLPSDRFSAERTGGSVSTLTIQRTQQEDSAVYLCASSWDRGETQYFGPGTRLLVL.

This clonotype was seen a single time. The conserved closing phenylalanine or tryptophan is absent in this CDR3, likely reflecting a read error. This chain connects TRBV19 to TRBJ2-7, with a weak D call TRBD2 (5 bases). With 7 bases removed from V and 7 bases from J, the gap between germline ends came to 14 bases. The CDR3 has 12 amino acids. The germline gives CDR1 LNHDA, CDR2 SQIVND (reference sequence). The CDR3 bases are TGTGCCAGTAAGCTGGACTGGCGTGAGCAGTACCTC. It yields the protein CASKLDWREQYL.

This clonotype was seen at least ten times. The CDR3 loop is CASSPLQGVGNTIYF. In nucleotides, the CDR3 is TGCGCCAGCAGCCCGCTCCAGGGTGTTGGAAACACCATATATTTT. The chain has TRBV4-1 and TRBJ1-3, with D possibly being TRBD1 (5 bases). CDR1 MGHRA and CDR2 YSYEKL come from the germline V gene. The CDR3 extends over 15 amino acids. Deletions cut 4 bases from V and 3 bases from J, with 13 bases between.

This clonotype occurred once. The rearrangement uses TRBV5-6 and TRBJ2-2; a possible D gene is TRBD2 (6 bases). This CDR3 is built from 20 residues. The germline V and J ends were trimmed by 4 bases and 4 bases, with 29 bases remaining between them. Germline-derived CDR1 and CDR2 are SGHDT and YYEEEE. CDR3 sequence reads: CASSPDPESVGGVSTGELFF. The CDR3 bases are TGTGCCAGCAGCCCCGACCCTGAGTCCGTGGGGGGAGTTAGCACCGGGGAGCTGTTTTTT. The full variable domain, with the rest looked up from reference TRBV5-6 and TRBJ2-2, is DAGVTQSPTHLIKTRGQQVTLRCSPKSGHDTVSWYQQALGQGPQFIFQYYEEEERQRGNFPDRFSGHQFPNYSSELNVNALLLGDSALYLCASSPDPESVGGVSTGELFFGEGSRLTVL.

The chain has TRBV7-9 and TRBJ1-2; tentative D call: TRBD1 (6 bases). V shed 4 bases and J shed 5 bases, with 14 bases lying between them. The CDR3 contains 14 residues. Germline V gene lookup returns CDR1 SEHNR and CDR2 FQNEAQ (reference sequence). CDR3 region: CASSSRGQNYGYTF. The CDR3 DNA reads as TGTGCCAGCAGCTCAAGAGGACAGAATTATGGCTACACCTTC.

The chain has TRBV7-9 and TRBJ2-1; D possibly uses TRBD1 or TRBD2 (5 bases each). V lost 5 bases, J lost 7 bases, and 24 bases lay in between. Per the germline V gene, CDR1 is SEHNR and CDR2 is FQNEAQ (reference sequence). The CDR3 is 17 amino acids. The CDR3 reads CASSPPQGSDSPNEQFF. The CDR3 region has the DNA TGTGCCAGCAGCCCCCCCCAGGGTAGCGACAGCCCGAATGAGCAGTTCTTC.

This clonotype was counted at least ten times. This sequence joins TRBV12-3 or TRBV12-4 and TRBJ2-6; D is possibly TRBD1 (6 bases). The V end lost 4 bases, the J end lost 2 bases, and 9 bases lay between the germline ends. The CDR3 covers 15 residues. The CDR3 DNA sequence: TGTGCCAGCAGTTCCTCAGGGGCTGGGGCCAACGTCCTGACTTTC. It yields the protein CASSSSGAGANVLTF.